This T cell receptor beta chain derives from a study of T cells in Graves' hyperthyroidism and ophthalmopathy. Subjects with ophthalmopathy showed a Clinical Activity Score no lower than 3, a NOSPECS grade no lower than 4, and a duration shorter than 3 months. Criteria for exclusion of patients were uncontrolled infection, other autoimmune disease, pregnancy or lactation. General study results and limits: Most clonotypes expanded in the thyroid (above 0.001) were also present in blood.

V dropped 0 bases and J dropped 5; count of bases not matched to a gene: 9. CDR1 and CDR2 (germline): SGDLS, YYNGEE. The length of the CDR3 is 16 residues. This clonotype was picked up a small number of times. The antigen is unknown. TCR beta CDR3 region amplification was performed from RNA transcripts. HTBI primers drove first-round RT-PCR of the TCR CDR3. Each CDR3 protein is one row after TCRdb ran MiXCR on the multiplex PCR reads. The sample yields about 640,000 distinct CDR3 sequences, 13% to 15% seen once. The genes are TRBV9 and TRBJ2-7; 9 bases agree with TRBD2. Material: blood. This clonotype originated in a woman aged 45-65 years with Graves' ophthalmopathy. CDR3 loop: CASSVVMAGGIDEQYF. CDR3 coding DNA: TGTGCCAGCAGCGTAGTAATGGCGGGAGGGATCGACGAGCAGTACTTC.